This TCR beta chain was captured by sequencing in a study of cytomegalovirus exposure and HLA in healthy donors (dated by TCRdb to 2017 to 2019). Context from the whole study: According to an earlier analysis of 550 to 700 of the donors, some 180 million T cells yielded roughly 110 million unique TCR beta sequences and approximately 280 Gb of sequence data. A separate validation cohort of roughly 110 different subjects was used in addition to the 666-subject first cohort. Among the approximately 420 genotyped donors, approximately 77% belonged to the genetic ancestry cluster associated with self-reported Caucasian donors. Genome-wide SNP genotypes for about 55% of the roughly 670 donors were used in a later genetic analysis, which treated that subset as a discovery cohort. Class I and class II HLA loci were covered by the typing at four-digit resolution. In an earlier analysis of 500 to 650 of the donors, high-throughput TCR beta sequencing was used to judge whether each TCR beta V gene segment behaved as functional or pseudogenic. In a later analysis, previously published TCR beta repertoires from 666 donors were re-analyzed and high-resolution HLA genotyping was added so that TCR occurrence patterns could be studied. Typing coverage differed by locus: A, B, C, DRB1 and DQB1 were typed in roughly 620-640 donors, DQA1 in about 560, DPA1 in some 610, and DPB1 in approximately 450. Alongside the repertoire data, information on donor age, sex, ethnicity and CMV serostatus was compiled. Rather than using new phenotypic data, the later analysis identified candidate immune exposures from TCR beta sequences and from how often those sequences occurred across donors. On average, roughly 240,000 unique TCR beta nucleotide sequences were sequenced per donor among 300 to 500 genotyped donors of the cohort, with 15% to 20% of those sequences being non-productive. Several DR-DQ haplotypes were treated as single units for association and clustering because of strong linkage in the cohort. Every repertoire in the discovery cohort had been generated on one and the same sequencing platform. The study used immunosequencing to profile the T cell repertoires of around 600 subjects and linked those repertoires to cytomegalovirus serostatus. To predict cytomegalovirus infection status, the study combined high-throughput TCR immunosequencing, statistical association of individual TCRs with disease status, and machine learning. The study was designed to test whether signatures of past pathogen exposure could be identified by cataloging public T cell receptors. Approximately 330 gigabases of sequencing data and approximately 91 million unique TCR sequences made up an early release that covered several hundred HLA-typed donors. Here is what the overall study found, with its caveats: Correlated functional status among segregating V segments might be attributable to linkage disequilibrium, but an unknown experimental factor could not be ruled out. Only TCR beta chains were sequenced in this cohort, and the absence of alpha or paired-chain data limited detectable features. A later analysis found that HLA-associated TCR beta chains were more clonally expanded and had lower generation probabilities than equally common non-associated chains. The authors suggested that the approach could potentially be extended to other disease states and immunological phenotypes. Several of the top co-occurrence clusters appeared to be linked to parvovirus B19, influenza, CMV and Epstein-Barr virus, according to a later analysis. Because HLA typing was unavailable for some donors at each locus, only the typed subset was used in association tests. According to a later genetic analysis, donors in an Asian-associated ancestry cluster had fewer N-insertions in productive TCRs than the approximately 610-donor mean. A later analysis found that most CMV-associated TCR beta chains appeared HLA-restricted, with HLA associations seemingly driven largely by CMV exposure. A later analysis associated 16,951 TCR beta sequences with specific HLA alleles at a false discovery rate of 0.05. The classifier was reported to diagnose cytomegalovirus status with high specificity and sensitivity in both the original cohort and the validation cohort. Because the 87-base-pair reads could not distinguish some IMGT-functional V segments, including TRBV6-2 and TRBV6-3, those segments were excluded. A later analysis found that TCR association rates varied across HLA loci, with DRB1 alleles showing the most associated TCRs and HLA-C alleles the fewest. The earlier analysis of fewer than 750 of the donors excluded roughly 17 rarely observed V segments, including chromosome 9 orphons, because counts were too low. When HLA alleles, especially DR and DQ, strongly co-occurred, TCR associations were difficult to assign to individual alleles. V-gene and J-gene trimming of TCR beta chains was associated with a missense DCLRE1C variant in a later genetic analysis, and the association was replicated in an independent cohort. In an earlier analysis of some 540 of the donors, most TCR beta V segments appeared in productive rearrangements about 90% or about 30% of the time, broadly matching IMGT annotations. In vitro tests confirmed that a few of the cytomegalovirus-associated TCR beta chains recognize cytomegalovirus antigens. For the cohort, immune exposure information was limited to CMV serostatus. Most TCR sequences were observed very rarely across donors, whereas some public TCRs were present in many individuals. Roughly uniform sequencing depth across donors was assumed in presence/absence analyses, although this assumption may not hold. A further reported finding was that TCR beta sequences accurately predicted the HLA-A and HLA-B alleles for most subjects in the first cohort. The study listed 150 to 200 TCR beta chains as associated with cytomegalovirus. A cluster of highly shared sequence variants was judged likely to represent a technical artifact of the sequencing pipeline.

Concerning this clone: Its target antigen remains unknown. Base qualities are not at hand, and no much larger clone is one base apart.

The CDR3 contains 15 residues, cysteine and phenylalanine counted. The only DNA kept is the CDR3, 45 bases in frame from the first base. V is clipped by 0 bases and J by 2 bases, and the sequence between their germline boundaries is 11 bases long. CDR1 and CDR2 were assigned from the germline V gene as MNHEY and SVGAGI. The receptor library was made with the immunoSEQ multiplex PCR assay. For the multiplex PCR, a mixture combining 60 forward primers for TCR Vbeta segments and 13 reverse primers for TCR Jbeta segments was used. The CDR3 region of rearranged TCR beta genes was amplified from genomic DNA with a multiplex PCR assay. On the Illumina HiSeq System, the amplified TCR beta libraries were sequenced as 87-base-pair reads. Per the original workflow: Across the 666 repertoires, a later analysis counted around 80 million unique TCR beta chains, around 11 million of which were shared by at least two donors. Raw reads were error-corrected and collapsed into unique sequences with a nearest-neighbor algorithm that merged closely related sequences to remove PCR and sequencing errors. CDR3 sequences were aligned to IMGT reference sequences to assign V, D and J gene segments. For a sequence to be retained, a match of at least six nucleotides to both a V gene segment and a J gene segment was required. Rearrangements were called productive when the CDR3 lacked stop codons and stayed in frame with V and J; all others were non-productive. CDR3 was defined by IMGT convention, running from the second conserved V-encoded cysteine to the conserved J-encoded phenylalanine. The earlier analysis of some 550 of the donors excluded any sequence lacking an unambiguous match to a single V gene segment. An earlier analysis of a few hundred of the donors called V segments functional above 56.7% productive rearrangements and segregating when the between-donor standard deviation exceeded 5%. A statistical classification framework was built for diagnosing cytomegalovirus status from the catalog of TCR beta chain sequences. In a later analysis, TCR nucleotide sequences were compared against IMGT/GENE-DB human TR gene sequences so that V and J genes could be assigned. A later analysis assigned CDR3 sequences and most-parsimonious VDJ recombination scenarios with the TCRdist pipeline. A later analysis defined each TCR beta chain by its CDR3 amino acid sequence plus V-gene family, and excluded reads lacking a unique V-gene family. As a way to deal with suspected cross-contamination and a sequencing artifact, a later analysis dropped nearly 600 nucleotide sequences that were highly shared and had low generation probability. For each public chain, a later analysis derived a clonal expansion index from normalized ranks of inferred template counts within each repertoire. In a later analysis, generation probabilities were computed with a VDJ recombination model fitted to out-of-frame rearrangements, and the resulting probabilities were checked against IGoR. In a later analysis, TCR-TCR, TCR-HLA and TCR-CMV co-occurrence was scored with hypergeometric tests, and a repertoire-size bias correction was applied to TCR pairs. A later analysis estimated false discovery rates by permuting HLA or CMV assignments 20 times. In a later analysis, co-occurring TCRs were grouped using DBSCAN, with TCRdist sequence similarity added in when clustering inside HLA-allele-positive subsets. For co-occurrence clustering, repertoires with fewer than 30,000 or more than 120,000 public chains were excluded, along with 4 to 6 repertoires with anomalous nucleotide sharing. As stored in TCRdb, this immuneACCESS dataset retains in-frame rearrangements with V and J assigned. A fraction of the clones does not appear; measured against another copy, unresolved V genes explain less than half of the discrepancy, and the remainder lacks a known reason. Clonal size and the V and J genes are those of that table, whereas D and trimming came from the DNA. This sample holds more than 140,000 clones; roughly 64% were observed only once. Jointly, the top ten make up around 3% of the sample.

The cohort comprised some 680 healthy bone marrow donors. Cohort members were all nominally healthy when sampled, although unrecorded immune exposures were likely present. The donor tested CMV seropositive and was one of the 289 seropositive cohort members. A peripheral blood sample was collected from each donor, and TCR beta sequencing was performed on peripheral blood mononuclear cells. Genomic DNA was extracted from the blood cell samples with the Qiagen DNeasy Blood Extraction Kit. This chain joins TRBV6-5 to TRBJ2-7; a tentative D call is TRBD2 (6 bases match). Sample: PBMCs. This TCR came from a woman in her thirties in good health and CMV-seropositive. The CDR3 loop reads CASSYSYRGTYEQYF. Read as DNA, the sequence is TGTGCCAGCAGTTACTCGTACCGGGGGACCTACGAGCAGTACTTC.